These T cell receptor beta chains were read from a single sample in a study of T cell responses to AZD1222 COVID-19 vaccine. Here immunoSEQ multiplex PCR was the method, and the copy in TCRdb shows in-frame clones only, minus some. The sample includes approximately 80,000 clones, roughly 87% of them seen just once. Material: peripheral blood, obtained on day 0 of AZD1222 vaccination. The receptors here all came from an adult in good health. Each CDR3 is given with its conserved first and last residue. A D gene is named only where the DNA matches it firmly. Clone size is stated in some rows and not others, as once, few, many or a class when expanded.

D gene: TRBD2
J gene: TRBJ2-7
clone size: -
V gene: TRBV9
CDR3 protein: CASSVGTSRSYEQYF
CDR3 DNA: TGTGCCAGCAGCGTAGGGACTAGCCGCTCCTACGAGCAGTACTTC

D gene: -
J gene: TRBJ2-3
clone size: -
V gene: TRBV7-3
CDR3 protein: CASSRGRPSTDTQYF
CDR3 DNA: TGTGCCAGCAGCCGAGGACGGCCAAGCACAGATACGCAGTATTTT

D gene: TRBD1
J gene: TRBJ2-1
clone size: -
V gene: TRBV18
CDR3 protein: CASSPLQGARKNEQFF
CDR3 DNA: TGTGCCAGCTCACCTTTACAGGGGGCGCGGAAGAATGAGCAGTTCTTC

D gene: -
J gene: TRBJ2-1
clone size: few
V gene: TRBV7-8
CDR3 protein: CASSPSISNEQFF
CDR3 DNA: TGTGCCAGCAGCCCCTCTATAAGCAATGAGCAGTTCTTC

D gene: TRBD1
J gene: TRBJ1-4
clone size: -
V gene: TRBV5-8
CDR3 protein: CASSFGQGGTNEKLFF
CDR3 DNA: TGTGCCAGCAGCTTCGGACAGGGTGGCACAAATGAAAAACTGTTTTTT

D gene: TRBD1
J gene: TRBJ2-1
clone size: once
V gene: TRBV5-1
CDR3 protein: CASSLGTGDYNEQFF
CDR3 DNA: TGCGCCAGCAGCTTGGGAACAGGGGACTACAATGAGCAGTTCTTC

D gene: -
J gene: TRBJ1-3
clone size: -
V gene: TRBV7-2
CDR3 protein: CASSLPYEGEAGNTIYF
CDR3 DNA: TGTGCCAGCAGCTTACCCTACGAAGGGGAGGCTGGAAACACCATATATTTT

D gene: -
J gene: TRBJ2-1
clone size: -
V gene: TRBV5-1
CDR3 protein: CASSLGGAGYNEQFF
CDR3 DNA: TGCGCCAGCAGCTTGGGGGGAGCGGGTTACAATGAGCAGTTCTTC

D gene: -
J gene: TRBJ1-5
clone size: once
V gene: TRBV15
CDR3 protein: CATSREGTYSNQPQHF
CDR3 DNA: TGTGCCACCAGCAGAGAAGGGACCTATAGCAATCAGCCCCAGCATTTT

D gene: -
J gene: TRBJ1-3
clone size: -
V gene: TRBV6-5
CDR3 protein: CASNTIEGNTIYF
CDR3 DNA: TGTGCCAGCAACACAATTGAAGGAAACACCATATATTTT

D gene: TRBD2
J gene: TRBJ2-1
clone size: -
V gene: TRBV6-5
CDR3 protein: CASKSGGLARNEQFF
CDR3 DNA: TGTGCCAGCAAGTCGGGAGGGCTAGCGAGGAATGAGCAGTTCTTC

D gene: -
J gene: TRBJ1-3
clone size: -
V gene: TRBV5-4
CDR3 protein: CASSWEQGTGNTIYF
CDR3 DNA: TGTGCCAGCAGCTGGGAGCAGGGGACCGGAAACACCATATATTTT

D gene: TRBD1
J gene: TRBJ2-7
clone size: -
V gene: TRBV5-1
CDR3 protein: CASSDPRGSDEQYF
CDR3 DNA: TGCGCCAGCAGCGATCCCAGGGGGTCGGACGAGCAGTACTTC

D gene: -
J gene: TRBJ1-1
clone size: once
V gene: TRBV6-5
CDR3 protein: CASSHLYEVSTEAFF
CDR3 DNA: TGTGCCAGCAGCCACCTTTACGAGGTTTCCACTGAAGCTTTCTTT

D gene: -
J gene: TRBJ2-5
clone size: once
V gene: TRBV7-2
CDR3 protein: CASSTRQGGETQYF
CDR3 DNA: TGTGCCAGCAGCACCCGACAGGGAGGGGAGACCCAGTACTTC

D gene: -
J gene: TRBJ2-7
clone size: -
V gene: TRBV7-2
CDR3 protein: CASSLVYGLYEQYF
CDR3 DNA: TGTGCCAGCAGCTTAGTCTACGGCCTCTACGAGCAGTACTTC

D gene: TRBD2
J gene: TRBJ2-3
clone size: -
V gene: TRBV6-5
CDR3 protein: CASSSGGEQYF
CDR3 DNA: TGTGCCAGCAGTTCGGGAGGAGAGCAGTATTTT

D gene: TRBD1
J gene: TRBJ1-1
clone size: -
V gene: TRBV27
CDR3 protein: CASSLGQGAEAFF
CDR3 DNA: TGTGCCAGCAGTTTGGGACAGGGAGCTGAAGCTTTCTTT

D gene: -
J gene: TRBJ1-2
clone size: -
V gene: TRBV19
CDR3 protein: CASSVQGPTYGYTF
CDR3 DNA: TGTGCCAGTAGTGTTCAGGGGCCAACCTATGGCTACACCTTC

D gene: -
J gene: TRBJ1-4
clone size: -
V gene: TRBV18
CDR3 protein: CASSPAGWNEKLFF
CDR3 DNA: TGTGCCAGCTCACCGGCAGGGTGGAATGAAAAACTGTTTTTT

D gene: -
J gene: TRBJ1-2
clone size: -
V gene: TRBV28
CDR3 protein: CASSSHAVVFGYTF
CDR3 DNA: TGTGCCAGCAGTTCCCATGCGGTTGTTTTTGGCTACACCTTC

D gene: -
J gene: TRBJ1-2
clone size: -
V gene: TRBV7-9
CDR3 protein: CASSLTESQGYTF
CDR3 DNA: TGTGCCAGCAGCTTAACGGAATCACAAGGCTACACCTTC

D gene: -
J gene: TRBJ1-1
clone size: -
V gene: TRBV19
CDR3 protein: CASSSMGVRNTEAFF
CDR3 DNA: TGTGCCAGTAGTAGCATGGGGGTTCGGAACACTGAAGCTTTCTTT

D gene: TRBD2
J gene: TRBJ2-2
clone size: -
V gene: TRBV5-3
CDR3 protein: CARSHNTVTSGSWTGELFF
CDR3 DNA: TGTGCCAGAAGCCATAATACGGTCACTAGCGGGAGTTGGACCGGGGAGCTGTTTTTT

D gene: -
J gene: TRBJ1-6
clone size: -
V gene: TRBV4-1
CDR3 protein: CASRGVGERTYNSPLHF
CDR3 DNA: TGCGCCAGCAGAGGAGTCGGGGAAAGGACCTATAATTCACCCCTCCACTTT

D gene: -
J gene: TRBJ2-1
clone size: few
V gene: TRBV28
CDR3 protein: CASSPGWRVYNEQFF
CDR3 DNA: TGTGCCAGCAGCCCTGGTTGGAGGGTATACAATGAGCAGTTCTTC

D gene: TRBD1
J gene: TRBJ1-2
clone size: once
V gene: TRBV5-8
CDR3 protein: CASSPGQYGYTF
CDR3 DNA: TGTGCCAGCAGCCCGGGACAGTATGGCTACACCTTC

D gene: -
J gene: TRBJ2-5
clone size: -
V gene: TRBV27
CDR3 protein: CASSPLGGGWETQYF
CDR3 DNA: TGTGCCAGCAGCCCTCTGGGAGGCGGTTGGGAGACCCAGTACTTC

D gene: -
J gene: TRBJ2-7
clone size: once
V gene: TRBV4-1
CDR3 protein: CASSQGVLGQGIYEQYF
CDR3 DNA: TGCGCCAGCAGCCAGGGGGTGCTGGGGCAGGGGATCTACGAGCAGTACTTC

D gene: -
J gene: TRBJ1-4
clone size: -
V gene: TRBV11-1
CDR3 protein: CASSLTGTEKLFF
CDR3 DNA: TGTGCCAGCAGCTTAACGGGGACGGAAAAACTGTTTTTT

D gene: -
J gene: TRBJ2-7
clone size: -
V gene: TRBV6-6
CDR3 protein: CASSYGQSSYEQYF
CDR3 DNA: TGTGCCAGCAGTTACGGACAGAGCTCCTACGAGCAGTACTTC

D gene: -
J gene: TRBJ2-3
clone size: many
V gene: TRBV5-1
CDR3 protein: CASSLAETGSSTDTQYF
CDR3 DNA: TGCGCCAGCAGCTTGGCAGAGACAGGTAGTAGCACAGATACGCAGTATTTT

D gene: -
J gene: TRBJ1-6
clone size: few
V gene: TRBV5-1
CDR3 protein: CASSLAQGGTGRQNSPLHF
CDR3 DNA: TGCGCCAGCAGCTTGGCCCAAGGTGGAACCGGACGACAAAATTCACCCCTCCACTTT